Described below is a single T cell receptor (beta chain) sequence and its context. Its recognized antigen is unknown. The sample holds no much larger clone one base away, and base qualities are not on file. This record belongs to a study of long-term antiretroviral therapy in people with HIV (dated by TCRdb to the early 2020s). Study-level background: The earliest samples were collected roughly a decade before the 2015 WHO recommendation for immediate ART, at a time when ART was usually postponed until CD4 counts fell. This retrospective serial study examined whether starting ART and sustained HIV suppression were associated with changes in the composition and diversity of the TRB repertoire in peripheral blood. From fewer than 35 adults with confirmed HIV infection, the cohort provided roughly 200 cryopreserved PBMC samples, gathered serially across a mean of about 6 years (range 1-12). About 35% of the 30 participants with HIV were female. No cross-contamination during QIAcube processing turned up in test extractions that ran a monoclonal T-cell line alongside 25 to 35 polyclonal samples. What the study reported, not specific to this receptor: The repertoire was dominated across all time points by expanded TRB clones identified before ART initiation, although this dominance was seen to fluctuate and to decrease in many PLHIV after ART. The samples were dated from about 2004 to 2018, and the ART regimens that were used may be less effective than current ART regimens. Inferences about post-ART repertoire changes are limited because no data were available on ART adherence, viral resistance or therapy changes. Because pre-ART samples had limited cell numbers, unsorted PBMC were profiled rather than sorted CD4+ and CD8+ T cells. Compared with controls, HIV repertoires had narrower CDR3 length ranges, and the network structure pointed to an antigen-experienced repertoire that shifted only slightly toward naive after ART. ART initiation was associated with a significant increase in TRB diversity, but diversity stayed significantly below transplant donor controls even after long-term ART. Limited PBMC availability meant only the TCR beta chain was sequenced, without alpha chain pairing.

To be included, a participant needed at least one PBMC sample from before ART initiation plus at least two post-ART samples. Treatment was received in the United States of America by all participants with HIV. Before DNA extraction, cryopreserved samples containing 1-10 million PBMC were thawed and washed. At the time of the earliest PBMC sample, participants with HIV were aged between roughly 23 and 60 years. PBMC samples were contributed by each participant from 1-4 timepoints before ART initiation and 2-8 timepoints after ART initiation, with a median of 7 samples. Serial HIV viral load, CD4+ T-cell count, ART history and demographic data were obtained for every participant. Genomic DNA was extracted from unsorted PBMC with a Qiagen kit on a QIAcube, with processing performed in batches of 12 samples. The immunoSEQ hsTCRB v3.0 assay was used at survey level resolution for TRB variable region sequencing. TRB sequencing targeted a depth of about 40,000-50,000 T-cell genomes per sample. Pooled TRB libraries were sequenced on an Illumina MiSeq with a v3 150-cycle kit. In the authors' own workflow: Repertoire analysis was performed in R inside a reproducible Nextflow workflow that covered QC, data transformation and analysis. LymphoSeq2, an R package for exploring AIRR-Seq data, was used to implement custom analyses. After excluding several samples that yielded fewer than 5000 total TRB sequences, approximately 170 HIV repertoires remained for analysis. Of the roughly 180 retained HIV repertoires, over 55 were collected before and approximately 130 after ART initiation. Repertoires were downsampled to 5000 TRB nucleotide sequences, and summary statistics were averaged over 100 downsampling iterations. The analysis kept only TRB sequences whose CDR3 regions were at least seven amino acids long. Diversity was measured with a Shannon entropy-derived clonality score and the Gini coefficient. In repertoire networks, the top 5000 CDR3 amino acid sequences were linked whenever an edit distance of one separated two sequences. For TRB CDR3 amino acid sequences, antigen specificity groups and MHC restriction were predicted with GLIPH2. To flag known CMV, EBV, HIV or tissue antigen associations, CDR3 amino acid sequences were matched against VDJdb and McPAS-TCR. Pre-ART, post-ART and control groups were compared with Wilcoxon signed-rank tests and Holm-Bonferroni correction. Here the immuneACCESS table is served through TCRdb, limited to in-frame sequences with V and J called. Missing clones are a known gap in these copies; in checked studies unresolved V genes cover under half, and the rest lacks a known reason. The V and J calls and clone size come from that table; D and trimming were worked out from the DNA. Recorded for this sample are around 20,000 clones; around 85% of them occurred a single time. The top ten clonotypes cover 3% to 4.5% of the sample.

V loses 6 bases, J loses 1 base, and the germline ends lie 3 bases apart. Counted from cysteine to phenylalanine, this CDR3 has 11 amino acids. Left in the record is the CDR3 DNA by itself, 33 bases read in frame from the first base. The germline V gene specifies SNHLY as CDR1 and FYNNEI as CDR2. This TCR came from a young man with HIV. Sample: unsorted PBMCs, taken approximately 4 years after starting antiretroviral therapy. The chain couples TRBV2 to TRBJ2-5, with the D gene call left open. The DNA is TGTGCCAGCAGGCCCCAAGAGACCCAGTACTTC. It is translated as CASRPQETQYF.